This TCR beta chain originates from a study of cytomegalovirus exposure and HLA in healthy donors. Study context: Earlier work reported 90 million to 120 million unique TCR beta sequences from 180 million or so T cells. Study-level results: Cytomegalovirus-associated TCR beta chains were listed, numbering more than 150.

V shed 0 bases, J shed 1 base, and the junction held 7 bases outside the gene matches. The CDR3 spans 18 residues. CDR1 SGDLS and CDR2 YYNGEE come from the germline V gene. On this clone itself: The antigen is undetermined.

The PCR used 60 Vbeta and 13 Jbeta primers. The method was immunoSEQ multiplex PCR; TCRdb's version includes in-frame clones alone and lacks a portion of them. The data show around 67,000 clones, with about 61% seen just once and 3% held by the top ten. The specimen was PBMCs. The J gene is TRBJ2-3, the V gene TRBV9; 11 positions agree with TRBD2. The clonotype was recovered from a woman in her fifties or sixties in good health and CMV-seronegative. The CDR3 here is CASSVVPSGRSGTDTQYF. The DNA of the CDR3 is TGTGCCAGCAGCGTAGTTCCTAGCGGGAGGTCGGGCACAGATACGCAGTATTTT.